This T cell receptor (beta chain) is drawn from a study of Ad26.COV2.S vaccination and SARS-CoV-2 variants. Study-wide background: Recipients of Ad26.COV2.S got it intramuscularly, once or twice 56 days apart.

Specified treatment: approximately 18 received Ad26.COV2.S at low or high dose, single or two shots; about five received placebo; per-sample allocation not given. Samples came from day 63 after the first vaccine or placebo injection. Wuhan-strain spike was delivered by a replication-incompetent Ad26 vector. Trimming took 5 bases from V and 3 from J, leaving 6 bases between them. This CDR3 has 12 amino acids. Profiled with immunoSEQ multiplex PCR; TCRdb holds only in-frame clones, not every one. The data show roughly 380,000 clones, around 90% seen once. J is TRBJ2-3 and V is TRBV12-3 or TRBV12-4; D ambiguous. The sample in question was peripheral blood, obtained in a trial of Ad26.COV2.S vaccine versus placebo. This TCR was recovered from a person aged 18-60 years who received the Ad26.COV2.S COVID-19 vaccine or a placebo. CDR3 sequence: CASSVLTDTQYF. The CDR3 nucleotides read TGTGCCAGCAGTGTACTAACAGATACGCAGTATTTT.